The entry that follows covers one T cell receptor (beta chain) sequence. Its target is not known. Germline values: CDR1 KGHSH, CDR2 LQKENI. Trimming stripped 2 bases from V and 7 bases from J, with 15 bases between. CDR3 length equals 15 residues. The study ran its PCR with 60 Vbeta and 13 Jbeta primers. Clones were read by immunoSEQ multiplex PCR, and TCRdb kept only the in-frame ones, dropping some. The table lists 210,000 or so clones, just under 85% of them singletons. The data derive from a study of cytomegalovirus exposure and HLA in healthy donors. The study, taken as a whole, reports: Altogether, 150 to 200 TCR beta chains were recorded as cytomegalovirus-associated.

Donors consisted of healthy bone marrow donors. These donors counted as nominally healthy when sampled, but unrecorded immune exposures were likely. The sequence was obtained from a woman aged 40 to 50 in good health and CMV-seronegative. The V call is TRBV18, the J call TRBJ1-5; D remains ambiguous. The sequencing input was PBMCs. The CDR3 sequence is CASSPDGRGNQPQHF. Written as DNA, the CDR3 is TGTGCCAGCTCACCAGATGGGCGGGGAAACCAGCCCCAGCATTTT.